Ten or more counts support the clone carrying this T cell receptor beta chain. Its antigen is as yet unknown. These data originate in a study of T-cell memory formation after mild COVID-19. General study findings and limits: Among clones peaking at day 37 in the second wave, SARS-CoV-2 specificity remained unconfirmed. Of the contracting clones, CD4+ ones lay mainly in CM and EM, and CD8+ ones in EMRA.

5'RACE primed from the constant segment yielded TCR alpha and TCR beta cDNA libraries bearing sample barcodes and UMIs. TCRdb re-analysed the 5' RACE reads in MiXCR, keeping a single row per CDR3 protein. The sample includes about 270,000 distinct CDR3 sequences, approximately 15% seen only once; the top ten take 2.1%. CDR3 length: 11 amino acids. Germline assignment: CDR1 SEHNR and CDR2 FQNEAQ (reference sequence). V lost 2 bases and J lost 9, with 5 bases in between. This clonotype originated in an adult woman who had mild COVID-19 (a few samples of this study predate the infection). Cell type and time point are not known. The chain carries TRBV7-9 and TRBJ2-1, with D uncertain. The specimen sequenced was PBMCs or a T cell subset sorted from them (not recorded which). Here the CDR3 reads CASSLWGEQFF. The DNA of the CDR3 is TGTGCCAGCAGCTTATGGGGTGAGCAGTTCTTC.